These T cell receptor beta chains were read from a single sample in a study of T cells of healthy individuals. MiXCR, applied by TCRdb to the 5' RACE reads, yields one record per CDR3 protein. Here the sample spans 63,000 or so distinct CDR3 sequences, roughly 16% being singletons. Receptor source: a human donor in good health. CDR3s include the opening cysteine and the closing phenylalanine or tryptophan. A D gene is named only where the DNA matches it firmly. For some rows the clone size is stated as once, few or many, or as a class when expanded; others skip it.

V gene	D gene	J gene	clone size	CDR3 DNA	CDR3 protein
TRBV5-1	NA	TRBJ2-5	many	TGCGCCAGCAGCCGAGCGACAGATCCCGAAGAGACCCAGTACTTC	CASSRATDPEETQYF
TRBV11-1	NA	TRBJ1-1	many	TGTGCCAGCAGTCGATACTCTGGCACTGAAGCTTTCTTT	CASSRYSGTEAFF
TRBV7-6	NA	TRBJ2-7	NA	TGTGCCAGCAGCTTAGACGGGAGTTCGAGGTACGAGCAGTACTTC	CASSLDGSSRYEQYF
TRBV12-3/TRBV12-4	TRBD2	TRBJ2-1	few	TGTGCCAGCAGTACTCTCGCGGTAGCGGGATACTCCTACAATGAGCAGTTCTTC	CASSTLAVAGYSYNEQFF
TRBV6-5	TRBD1	TRBJ2-7	NA	TGTGCCAGCAGTTACAAAGGGCGACAGGGGGTCTACGAGCAGTACTTC	CASSYKGRQGVYEQYF
TRBV5-4	TRBD1	TRBJ1-5	few	TGTGCCAGCAGCCGGGACAGAAATCAGCCCCAGCATTTT	CASSRDRNQPQHF
TRBV6-5	TRBD1	TRBJ1-1	many	TGTGCCAGCAGTCCTCCACAGGGGAAGACTGAAGCTTTCTTT	CASSPPQGKTEAFF
TRBV6-1	NA	TRBJ1-5	few	TGTGCCAGCAGTGAACCAGACACAATTAGCAATCAGCCCCAGCATTTT	CASSEPDTISNQPQHF
TRBV7-9	TRBD1	TRBJ2-7	NA	TGTGCCAGCAGCTTAGGGGACAGGGTGACGAGCGAGCAGTACTTC	CASSLGDRVTSEQYF
TRBV20-1	TRBD2	TRBJ2-1	many	TGCAGTGCTCTTGGTCCGGGACTAGCTTATGAGCAGTTCTTC	CSALGPGLAYEQFF
TRBV27	TRBD1	TRBJ2-7	many	TGTGCCAGCAGTCAAGTGGGACAGGGGATTCTCTACGAGCAGTACTTC	CASSQVGQGILYEQYF
TRBV15	NA	TRBJ2-7	few	TGTGCCACCAGCAGGTATCAGGGACGGTCCTACGAGCAGTACTTC	CATSRYQGRSYEQYF
TRBV7-3	TRBD2	TRBJ2-1	few	TGTGCCAGCAGCTTAGGCGGGGGGGCACATGAGCAGTTCTTC	CASSLGGGAHEQFF
TRBV7-2	NA	TRBJ2-3	many	TGTGCCAGCAGCACCTACAGGGAAGATACGCAGTATTTT	CASSTYREDTQYF
TRBV20-1	TRBD2	TRBJ2-3	NA	TGCAGTGCTAGAGGGTACACTAGCGGGGCCAGGTCGGTAGTGCAGTATTTT	CSARGYTSGARSVVQYF
TRBV9	NA	TRBJ1-6	once	TGTGCCAGCAGCGAGGGGTTTGAGAATTCACCCCTCCACTTT	CASSEGFENSPLHF
TRBV5-1	TRBD1	TRBJ1-2	many	TGCGCCAGCAGTAGGGACAGCGACTATGGCTACACCTTC	CASSRDSDYGYTF
TRBV5-1	NA	TRBJ2-5	many	TGCGCCAGCAGCTACACTCAGGCGAGTGAGACCCAGTACTTC	CASSYTQASETQYF
TRBV6-4	NA	TRBJ2-2	NA	TGTGCCAGCAGTGCCGAACTCTCGGCGGGGACTTATACCGGGGAGCTGTTTTTT	CASSAELSAGTYTGELFF
TRBV3-1	NA	TRBJ2-5	few	TGTGCCAGCAGCCTGAACCCCCTAGCGCCACAAGAGACCCAGTACTTC	CASSLNPLAPQETQYF
TRBV10-3	NA	TRBJ2-3	few	TGTGCCATCGAAGCAGGGGCCGGCACAGATACGCAGTATTTT	CAIEAGAGTDTQYF
TRBV3-1	TRBD1	TRBJ1-2	few	TGTGCCAGCAACCGGGACAGGGGAGGCTACACCTTC	CASNRDRGGYTF
TRBV7-9	TRBD2	TRBJ2-1	many	TGTGCCAGCAGCCCGCAGGGTAGCGGGAGATTGGTTGAGCAGTTCTTC	CASSPQGSGRLVEQFF
TRBV14	NA	TRBJ1-1	NA	TGTGCCAGCAGCCTGGGACGGCTCACTGAAGCTTTCTTT	CASSLGRLTEAFF
TRBV5-1	NA	TRBJ2-2	few	TGCGCCAGCAGCTTGGCCGTTTCAAGCACCGGGGAGCTGTTTTTT	CASSLAVSSTGELFF
TRBV29-1	NA	TRBJ2-3	few	TGCAGCGCCCTAGGGGCGGAGTCCACAGATACGCAGTATTTT	CSALGAESTDTQYF
TRBV29-1	TRBD2	TRBJ2-5	many	TGCAGCGTTGGTCGGACTAGGGAGGAGACCCAGTACTTC	CSVGRTREETQYF
TRBV12-3/TRBV12-4	NA	TRBJ2-5	NA	TGTGCCAGCGGCTGGGCCCGGGGGACCCAGTACTTC	CASGWARGTQYF
TRBV15	TRBD2	TRBJ2-5	few	TGTGCCACCAGCAGAGTACTAGCGGGAACTCGTGAGACCCAGTACTTC	CATSRVLAGTRETQYF
TRBV11-2	NA	TRBJ2-1	NA	TGTGCCAGCAGCTTAGAGGGTTTCTCCTACAATGAGCAGTTCTTC	CASSLEGFSYNEQFF
TRBV28	NA	TRBJ2-7	many	TGTGCCAGCAGTTTAGGGGACCGGACCTACGAGCAGTACTTC	CASSLGDRTYEQYF
TRBV11-1	NA	TRBJ2-7	NA	TGTGCCAGCAGCGACCAGGGCCGGGAAGCGGGCGAGCAGTACTTC	CASSDQGREAGEQYF
TRBV6-2/TRBV6-3	TRBD2	TRBJ2-5	NA	TGTGCCAGCAGATACCCTAGCGGGAGGGCCGGTGAGACCCAGTACTTC	CASRYPSGRAGETQYF
TRBV7-9	NA	TRBJ2-1	many	TGTGCCAGCAGCCTTCGGGGTGACGATGAGCAGTTCTTC	CASSLRGDDEQFF
TRBV5-1	TRBD1	TRBJ2-4	few	TGCGCCAGCAGCTTCCGGACAGGATCAGGCAAAAACATTCAGTACTTC	CASSFRTGSGKNIQYF
TRBV11-1	TRBD1	TRBJ2-3	many	TGTGCCAGCAGCGCACACCGGGACAGGGACACAGATACGCAGTATTTT	CASSAHRDRDTDTQYF
TRBV5-5	TRBD1	TRBJ2-7	many	TGTGCCAGCAGCTTCGTTAGGGACAGAGACTCCTACGAGCAGTACTTC	CASSFVRDRDSYEQYF
TRBV7-6	TRBD1	TRBJ2-2	many	TGTGCCAGCAGCGGGCCACGCGGACAGGGGGCAATCGGGGAGCTGTTTTTT	CASSGPRGQGAIGELFF
TRBV7-8	NA	TRBJ2-1	NA	TGTGCCAGCAGCTTTTACAATGAGCAGTTCTTC	CASSFYNEQFF
TRBV7-2	NA	TRBJ2-2	many	TGTGCCAGCAGCTTAGGAGAAGGAGGGGAGCTGTTTTTT	CASSLGEGGELFF
TRBV7-2	TRBD2	TRBJ2-7	many	TGTGCCAGCAGCGCGACTAGCGGGGGGTCCTACGAGCAGTACTTC	CASSATSGGSYEQYF
TRBV15	TRBD2	TRBJ2-3	few	TGTGCCACGGGCCCTTGGGAGGGAGCGCAGTATTTT	CATGPWEGAQYF
TRBV14	NA	TRBJ2-5	few	TGTGCCAGCAGCCATATGGTGGGAGTCCCCCAAGAGACCCAGTACTTC	CASSHMVGVPQETQYF
TRBV5-4	TRBD1	TRBJ1-1	few	TGTGCCAGCAGCCCGGACAGGGGAAAGACTGAAGCTTTCTTT	CASSPDRGKTEAFF
TRBV4-1	NA	TRBJ1-6	few	TGCGCCAGCAGCCAAGAGGCAGTAAATTCACCCCTCCACTTT	CASSQEAVNSPLHF
TRBV5-6	NA	TRBJ2-3	few	TGTGCCAGCAGCCCTCAAGGGGGAGATACGCAGTATTTT	CASSPQGGDTQYF
TRBV12-3/TRBV12-4	TRBD1	TRBJ2-3	NA	TGTGCCAGCAGTTTAAGGACAGGGGGATCAGATACGCAGTATTTT	CASSLRTGGSDTQYF
TRBV9	NA	TRBJ1-4	many	TGTGCCAGCAGCAAACAGGGAACTAATGAAAAACTGTTTTTT	CASSKQGTNEKLFF
TRBV4-1	NA	TRBJ2-6	many	TGCGCCAGCCTCGGAGGGGGAAGCACCTCTGGGGCCAACGTCCTGACTTTC	CASLGGGSTSGANVLTF
TRBV24-1	NA	TRBJ2-3	many	TGTGCCACCAGTCGTACTAGCACGGCAGATACGCAGTATTTT	CATSRTSTADTQYF
TRBV27	TRBD2	TRBJ2-1	many	TGTGCCAGCAGTTTGTATCTAGCGGGAGTGGACGAGCAGTTCTTC	CASSLYLAGVDEQFF
TRBV25-1	NA	TRBJ2-2	many	TGTGCCAGCAGTGACGGGTGGGGTTCCGGGGAGCTGTTTTTT	CASSDGWGSGELFF